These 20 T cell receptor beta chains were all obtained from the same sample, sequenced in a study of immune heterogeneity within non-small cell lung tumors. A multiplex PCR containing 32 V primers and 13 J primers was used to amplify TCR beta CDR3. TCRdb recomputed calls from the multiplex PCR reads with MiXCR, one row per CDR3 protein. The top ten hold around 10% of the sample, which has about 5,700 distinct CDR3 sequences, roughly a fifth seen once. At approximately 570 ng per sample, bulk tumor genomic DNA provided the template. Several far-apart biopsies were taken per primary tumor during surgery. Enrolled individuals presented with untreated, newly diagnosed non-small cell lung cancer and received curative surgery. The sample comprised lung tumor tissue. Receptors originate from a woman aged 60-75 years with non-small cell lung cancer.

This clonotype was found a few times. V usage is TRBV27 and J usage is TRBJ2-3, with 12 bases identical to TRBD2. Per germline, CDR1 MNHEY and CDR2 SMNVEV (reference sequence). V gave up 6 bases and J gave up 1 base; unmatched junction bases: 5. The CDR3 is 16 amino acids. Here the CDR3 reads CASSPRLAGGTDTQYF. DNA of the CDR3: TGTGCCAGCAGCCCAAGACTAGCGGGGGGCACAGATACGCAGTATTTT.

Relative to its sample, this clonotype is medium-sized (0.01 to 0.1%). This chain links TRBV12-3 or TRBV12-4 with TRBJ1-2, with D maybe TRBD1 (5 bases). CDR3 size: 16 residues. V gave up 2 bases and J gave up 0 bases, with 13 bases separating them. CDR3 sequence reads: CASSLFGGRANYGYTF. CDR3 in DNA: TGTGCCAGCAGTTTATTCGGAGGCAGGGCTAACTATGGCTACACCTTC.

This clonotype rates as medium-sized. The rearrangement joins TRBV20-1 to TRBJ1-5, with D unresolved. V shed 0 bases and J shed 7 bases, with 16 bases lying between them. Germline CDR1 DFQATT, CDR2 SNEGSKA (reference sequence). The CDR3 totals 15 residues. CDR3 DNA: TGCAGTGCTAGAGATCACACGCTAATGGGACAGCCCCAGCATTTT. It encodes CSARDHTLMGQPQHF.

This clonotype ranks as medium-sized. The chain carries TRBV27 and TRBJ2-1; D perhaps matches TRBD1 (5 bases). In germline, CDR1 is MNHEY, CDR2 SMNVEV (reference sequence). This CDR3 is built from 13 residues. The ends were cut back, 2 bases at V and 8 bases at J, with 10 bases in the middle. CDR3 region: CASSLGALDEQFF. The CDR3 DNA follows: TGTGCCAGCAGTTTAGGGGCTTTGGATGAGCAGTTCTTC.

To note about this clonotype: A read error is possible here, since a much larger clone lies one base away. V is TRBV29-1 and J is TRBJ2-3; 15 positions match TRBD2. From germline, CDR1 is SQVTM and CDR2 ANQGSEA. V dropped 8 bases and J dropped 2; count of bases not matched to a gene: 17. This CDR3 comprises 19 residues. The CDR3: CSLAAGGLAGGNPTDTQYF. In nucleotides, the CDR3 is TGCAGCTTAGCGGCGGGGGGACTAGCGGGAGGAAACCCCACAGATACGCAGTATTTT.

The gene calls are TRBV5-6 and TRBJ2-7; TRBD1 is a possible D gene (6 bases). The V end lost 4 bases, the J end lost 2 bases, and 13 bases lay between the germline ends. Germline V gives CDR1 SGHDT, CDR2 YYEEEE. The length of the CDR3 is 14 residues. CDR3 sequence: CASSLTGQTYEQYF. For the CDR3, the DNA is TGTGCCAGCAGCCTTACAGGACAGACCTACGAGCAGTACTTC.

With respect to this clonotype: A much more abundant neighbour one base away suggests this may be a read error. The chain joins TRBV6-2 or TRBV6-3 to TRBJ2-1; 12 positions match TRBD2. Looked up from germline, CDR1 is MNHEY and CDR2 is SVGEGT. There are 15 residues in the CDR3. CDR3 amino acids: CASSSSGRARNEQLF. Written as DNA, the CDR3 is TGTGCCAGCAGTTCTAGCGGGAGGGCAAGGAATGAGCAGCTCTTC.

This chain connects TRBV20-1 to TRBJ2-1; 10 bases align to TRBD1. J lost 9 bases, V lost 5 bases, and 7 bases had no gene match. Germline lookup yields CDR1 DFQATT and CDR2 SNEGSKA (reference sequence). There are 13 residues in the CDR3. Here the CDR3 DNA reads TGCAGTGCTCCCGGGACAGGGGCTAGTGAGCAGTTCTTC. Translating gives CSAPGTGASEQFF.

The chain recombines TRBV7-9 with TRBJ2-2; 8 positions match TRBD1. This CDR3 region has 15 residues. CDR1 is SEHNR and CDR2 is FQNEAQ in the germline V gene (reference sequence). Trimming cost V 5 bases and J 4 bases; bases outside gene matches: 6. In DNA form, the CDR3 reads TGTGCCAGCAGCATCAGGGGGCTTGGCACCGGGGAGCTGTTTTTT. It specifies CASSIRGLGTGELFF. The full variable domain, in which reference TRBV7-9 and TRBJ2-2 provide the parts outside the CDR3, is DTGVSQNPRHKITKRGQNVTFRCDPISEHNRLYWYRQTLGQGPEFLTYFQNEAQLEKSRLLSDRFSAERPKGSFSTLEIQRTEQGDSAMYLCASSIRGLGTGELFFGEGSRLTVL.

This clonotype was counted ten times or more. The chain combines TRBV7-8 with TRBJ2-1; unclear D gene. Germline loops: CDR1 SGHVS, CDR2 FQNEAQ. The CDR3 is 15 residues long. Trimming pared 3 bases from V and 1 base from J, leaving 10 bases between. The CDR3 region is CASSFGEGSYNEQFF. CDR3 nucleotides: TGTGCCAGCAGCTTTGGGGAAGGATCCTACAATGAGCAGTTCTTC. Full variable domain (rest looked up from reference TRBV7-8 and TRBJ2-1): GAGVSQSPRYKVAKRGQDVALRCDPISGHVSLFWYQQALGQGPEFLTYFQNEAQLDKSGLPSDRFFAERPEGSVSTLKIQRTQQEDSAVYLCASSFGEGSYNEQFFGPGTRLTVL.

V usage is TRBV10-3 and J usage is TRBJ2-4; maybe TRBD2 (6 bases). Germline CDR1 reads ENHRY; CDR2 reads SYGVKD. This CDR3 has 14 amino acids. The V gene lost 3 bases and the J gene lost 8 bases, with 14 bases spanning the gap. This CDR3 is CAISDSPGVDIQYF. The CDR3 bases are TGTGCCATCAGTGATTCGCCGGGAGTAGACATTCAGTACTTC.

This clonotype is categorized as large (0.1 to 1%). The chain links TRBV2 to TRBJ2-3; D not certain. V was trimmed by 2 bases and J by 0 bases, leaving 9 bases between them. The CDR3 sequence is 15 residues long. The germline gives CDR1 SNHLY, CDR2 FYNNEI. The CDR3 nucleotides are TGTGCCAGCAGTGAAACCGGGTCTAGCACAGATACGCAGTATTTT. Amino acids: CASSETGSSTDTQYF.

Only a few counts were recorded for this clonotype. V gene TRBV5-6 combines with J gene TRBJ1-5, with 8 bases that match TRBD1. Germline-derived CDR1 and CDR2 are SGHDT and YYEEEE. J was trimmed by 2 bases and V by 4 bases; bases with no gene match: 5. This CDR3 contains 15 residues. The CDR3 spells CASSQQGDGNQPQHF. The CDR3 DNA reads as TGTGCCAGCAGCCAACAGGGGGATGGCAATCAGCCCCAGCATTTT.

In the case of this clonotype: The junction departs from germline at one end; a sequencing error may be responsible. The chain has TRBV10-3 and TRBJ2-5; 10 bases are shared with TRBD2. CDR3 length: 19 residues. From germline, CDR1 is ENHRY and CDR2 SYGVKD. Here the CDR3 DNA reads TGTGCCATCAGTGCAGGGCGAGGACTAGCGGAGGGCCTGGGAGAGACCCAGCACTTC. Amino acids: CAISAGRGLAEGLGETQHF.

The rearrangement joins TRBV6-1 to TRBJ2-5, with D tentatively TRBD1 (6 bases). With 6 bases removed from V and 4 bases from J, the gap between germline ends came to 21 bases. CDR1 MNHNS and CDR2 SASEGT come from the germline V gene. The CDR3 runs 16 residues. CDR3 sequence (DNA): TGTGCCAGCAGATCAGGTGGAAGGGGGTTGGGAGAGACCCAGTACTTC. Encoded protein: CASRSGGRGLGETQYF.

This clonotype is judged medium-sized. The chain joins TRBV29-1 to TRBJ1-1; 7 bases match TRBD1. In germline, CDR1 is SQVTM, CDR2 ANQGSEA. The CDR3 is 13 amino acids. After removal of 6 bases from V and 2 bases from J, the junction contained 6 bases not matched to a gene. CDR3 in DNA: TGCAGCGTAGTGAGACAGGGAAACACTGAAGCTTTCTTT. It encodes CSVVRQGNTEAFF.

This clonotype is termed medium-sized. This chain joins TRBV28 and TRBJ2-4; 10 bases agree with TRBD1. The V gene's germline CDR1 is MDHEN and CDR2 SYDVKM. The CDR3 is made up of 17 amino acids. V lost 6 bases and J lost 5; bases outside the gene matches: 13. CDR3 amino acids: CASSTRRDRGLENIQYF. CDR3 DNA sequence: TGTGCCAGCAGCACACGAAGGGACAGGGGCCTAGAAAACATTCAGTACTTC. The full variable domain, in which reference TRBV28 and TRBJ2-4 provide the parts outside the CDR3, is DVKVTQSSRYLVKRTGEKVFLECVQDMDHENMFWYRQDPGLGLRLIYFSYDVKMKEKGDIPEGYSVSREKKERFSLILESASTNQTSMYLCASSTRRDRGLENIQYFGAGTRLSVL.

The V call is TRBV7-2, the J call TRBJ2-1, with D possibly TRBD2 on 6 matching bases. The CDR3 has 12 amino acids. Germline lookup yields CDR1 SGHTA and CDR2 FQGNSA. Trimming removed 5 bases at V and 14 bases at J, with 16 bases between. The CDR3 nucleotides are TGTGCCAGCAGCCCAAGCCGGGGGAATGAGTTCTTC. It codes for CASSPSRGNEFF.

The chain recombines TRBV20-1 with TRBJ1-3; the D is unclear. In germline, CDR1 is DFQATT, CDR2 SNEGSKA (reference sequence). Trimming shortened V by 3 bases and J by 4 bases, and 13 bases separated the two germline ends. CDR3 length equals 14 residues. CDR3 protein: CSARARRIGNTIYF. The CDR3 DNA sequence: TGCAGTGCTAGGGCGAGGAGGATCGGAAACACCATATATTTT.

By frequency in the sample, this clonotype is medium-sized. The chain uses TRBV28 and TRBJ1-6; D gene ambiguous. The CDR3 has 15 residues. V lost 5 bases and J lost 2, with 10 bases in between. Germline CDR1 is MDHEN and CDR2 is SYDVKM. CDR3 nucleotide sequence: TGTGCCAGCAGTACCGGCCCAACCTATAATTCACCCCTCCACTTT. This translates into CASSTGPTYNSPLHF.